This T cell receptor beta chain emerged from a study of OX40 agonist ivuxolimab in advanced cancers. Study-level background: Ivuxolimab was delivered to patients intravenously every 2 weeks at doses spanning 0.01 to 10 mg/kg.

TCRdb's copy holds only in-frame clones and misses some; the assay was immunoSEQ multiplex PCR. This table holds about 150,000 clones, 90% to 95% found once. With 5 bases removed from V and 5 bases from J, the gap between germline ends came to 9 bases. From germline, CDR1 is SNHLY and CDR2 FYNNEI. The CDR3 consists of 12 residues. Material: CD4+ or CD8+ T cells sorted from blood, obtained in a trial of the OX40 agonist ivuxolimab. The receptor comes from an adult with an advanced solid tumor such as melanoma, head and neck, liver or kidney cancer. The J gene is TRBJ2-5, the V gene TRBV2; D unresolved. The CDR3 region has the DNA TGTGCCAGCAGTCTGTACCGGGAGACCCAGTACTTC. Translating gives CASSLYRETQYF.